A selection of T cell receptor beta chains follows, all from one sample in a study of OX40 agonist ivuxolimab in advanced cancers. Assay used: immunoSEQ multiplex PCR; TCRdb lists only in-frame clones, some missing. The sample contains 70,000 to 95,000 clones, about 90% of which appear only once. This material consisted of CD4+ or CD8+ T cells sorted from blood, taken in a trial of the OX40 agonist ivuxolimab. Source of these receptors: an adult with an advanced solid tumor such as melanoma, head and neck, liver or kidney cancer. CDR3s include the opening cysteine and the closing phenylalanine or tryptophan. A D gene is named only where the DNA matches it firmly. Clone size is not always given. Where it is, it says once, few, many or a class for expanded clones.

D gene	J gene	clone size	V gene	CDR3 length	CDR3 DNA	CDR3 protein
NA	TRBJ1-5	NA	TRBV6-5	14	TGTGCCAGCAGTTTTGGGAGTAGCAATCAGCCCCAGCATTTT	CASSFGSSNQPQHF
TRBD2	TRBJ2-7	NA	TRBV7-2	15	TGTGCCAGCAGCTTCCTAGCGGGAGTGGGGTACGAGCAGTACTTC	CASSFLAGVGYEQYF
NA	TRBJ2-3	NA	TRBV5-8	13	TGTGCCAGCAGCTTGGTACAGACTCCCAACCGGTATTTT	CASSLVQTPNRYF
TRBD2	TRBJ2-2	once	TRBV5-1	13	TGCGCCAGCAGCCCCCGGGGGGGCGGGGAGCTGTTTTTT	CASSPRGGGELFF
NA	TRBJ2-7	NA	TRBV20-1	9	TGCAGTGCTGCTTACGAGCAGTACTTC	CSAAYEQYF
NA	TRBJ1-4	NA	TRBV6-1	16	TGTGCCAGCAGTGAAGCTCTTGGGGGAACTAATGAAAAACTGTTTTTT	CASSEALGGTNEKLFF
NA	TRBJ2-5	NA	TRBV30	16	TGTGCCTGGAGTGTCGGGATAGCGGCGCAAGGGGAGACCCAGTACTTC	CAWSVGIAAQGETQYF
NA	TRBJ2-1	NA	TRBV11-2	17	TGTGCCAGCAGCCCGATACGCCAGCGGGTACTCTACAATGAGCAGTTCTTC	CASSPIRQRVLYNEQFF
NA	TRBJ1-1	NA	TRBV5-1	14	TGCGCCAGCAGCTTGCGGGGCTTTGACACTGAAGCTTTCTTT	CASSLRGFDTEAFF
NA	TRBJ2-2	NA	TRBV2	14	TGTGCCAGCACGAGGCAGGGTAACACCGGGGAGCTGTTTTTT	CASTRQGNTGELFF
NA	TRBJ1-5	NA	TRBV6-5	14	TGTGCCAGCAGTTACAGGCGTGGCAATCAGCCCCAGCATTTT	CASSYRRGNQPQHF
TRBD1	TRBJ1-1	NA	TRBV7-6	17	TGTGCCAGCAGCTCGTTACCGGGACAGGGCTTGAACACTGAAGCTTTCTTT	CASSSLPGQGLNTEAFF
TRBD1	TRBJ2-3	NA	TRBV2	16	TGTGCCAGCCTATCTTTCCGGGACAGGGTAGGAGATACGCAGTATTTT	CASLSFRDRVGDTQYF
NA	TRBJ1-5	NA	TRBV27	12	TGTGCCAGGACCTCGTTATTCCTGCCCCAGCATTTT	CARTSLFLPQHF
TRBD2	TRBJ2-3	NA	TRBV2	13	TGTGCCACCGTAGCGGGGTTCAGAGATACGCAGTATTTT	CATVAGFRDTQYF
NA	TRBJ2-3	NA	TRBV5-4	14	TGTGCCAGCAGCTTGGATCAGACCACAGATACGCAGTATTTT	CASSLDQTTDTQYF
TRBD2	TRBJ2-1	NA	TRBV9	15	TGTGCCAGCAGCGTAGTAGCGGGAGTGCGGAATGAGCAGTTCTTC	CASSVVAGVRNEQFF
TRBD1	TRBJ1-2	NA	TRBV4-1	15	TGCGCCAGCAGCCAACCACAGGGGGCTCGGTATGGCTACACCTTC	CASSQPQGARYGYTF
NA	TRBJ2-3	NA	TRBV19	14	TGTGCCAGTAGTCTTCAACCGCCGACAGATACGCAGTATTTT	CASSLQPPTDTQYF
NA	TRBJ2-4	few	TRBV15	16	TGTGCCACCAGCAGATTCGGGGTCTCCGGGTTAAACATTCAGTACTTC	CATSRFGVSGLNIQYF
TRBD2	TRBJ2-7	NA	TRBV5-5	16	TGTGCCAGCAGCCCCGGGACTAGCGGGAGGACCCACGAGCAGTACTTC	CASSPGTSGRTHEQYF
TRBD2	TRBJ2-7	NA	TRBV19	14	TGTGCCAGTAATGACGTAGCGGGAGAGGGCGAGCAGTACTTC	CASNDVAGEGEQYF
TRBD1	TRBJ1-4	NA	TRBV30	16	TGTGCCTGGTACTCACGGGTACAGGGGGCTTCACGAAAACTGTTTTTT	CAWYSRVQGASRKLFF
NA	TRBJ2-7	few	TRBV15	14	TGTGCCACCAGCAGGGCAACAGGGACCTACGAGCAGTACTTC	CATSRATGTYEQYF
NA	TRBJ1-6	few	TRBV10-1	11	TGCGCCAGCAGTGAGGCCCAGGGTCTCCACTTT	CASSEAQGLHF
TRBD1	TRBJ1-1	few	TRBV7-8	16	TGTGCCAGCAGCTTAGGGGGACAGGGGTGGAACACTGAAGCTTTCTTT	CASSLGGQGWNTEAFF